These 2 T cell receptor beta chains share one sample of origin, sequenced in a study of blood T cells in healthy people across ages. It was with a sample-barcoded 5' primer and a J-beta primer mix that a second PCR of roughly 7 to 11 cycles was run. TCRdb re-called the 5' RACE reads through MiXCR, storing one row per CDR3 protein. Of 1.5 million to 2 million distinct CDR3 sequences in the sample, roughly 52% are singletons; the top ten hold less than 2.5%. The sequencing sample was made of blood. The receptors stem from a woman between 40 and 55 years old in good health.

CDR3 nucleotides: TGTGCCAGTGGACCTCGGACTAGCTCGCAGACCCAGTACTTC. As protein: CASGPRTSSQTQYF. The V gene is TRBV19, the J gene TRBJ2-5, with 8 positions matching TRBD2. This CDR3 region has 14 residues. V lost 8 bases to trimming and J lost 6 bases; unmatched junction nucleotides: 11. In germline, CDR1 is LNHDA, CDR2 SQIVND (reference sequence).

This rearrangement joins TRBV18 to TRBJ1-2, with D maybe TRBD1 (5 bases). The V gene's germline CDR1 is KGHSH and CDR2 LQKENI. The V and J ends lost 7 bases and 6 bases respectively, with 18 bases between them. CDR3 size: 14 residues. Here the CDR3 DNA reads TGTGCCAGCTTCTACCCGCCAGGGCCTCATGGCTACACCTTC. As protein: CASFYPPGPHGYTF.